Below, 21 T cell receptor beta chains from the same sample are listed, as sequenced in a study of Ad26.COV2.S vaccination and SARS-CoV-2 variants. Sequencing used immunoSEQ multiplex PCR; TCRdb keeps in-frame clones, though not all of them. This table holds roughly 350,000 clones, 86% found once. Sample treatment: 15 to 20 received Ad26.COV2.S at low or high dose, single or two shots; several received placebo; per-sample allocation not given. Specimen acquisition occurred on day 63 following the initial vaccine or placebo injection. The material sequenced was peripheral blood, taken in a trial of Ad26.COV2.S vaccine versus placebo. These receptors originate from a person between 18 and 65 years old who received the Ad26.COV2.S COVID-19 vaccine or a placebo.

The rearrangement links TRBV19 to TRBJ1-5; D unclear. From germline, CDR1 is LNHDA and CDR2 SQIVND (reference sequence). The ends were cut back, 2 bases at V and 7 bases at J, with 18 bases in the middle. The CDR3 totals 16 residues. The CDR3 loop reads CASSISGVGTSQPQHF. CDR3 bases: TGTGCCAGTAGTATATCCGGGGTAGGTACGTCGCAGCCCCAGCATTTT.

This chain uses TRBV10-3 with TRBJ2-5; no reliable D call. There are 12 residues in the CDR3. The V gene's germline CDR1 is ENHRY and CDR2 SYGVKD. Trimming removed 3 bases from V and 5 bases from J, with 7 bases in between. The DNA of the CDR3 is TGTGCCATCAGTGATATCTCGGAGACCCAGTACTTC. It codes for CAISDISETQYF.

The CDR3 region has the DNA TGCGCCAGCAGCTTGCAGACAGGTTACGGGGGGAACACTGAAGCTTTCTTT. This translates into CASSLQTGYGGNTEAFF. The J gene is TRBJ1-1, the V gene TRBV5-1, with D tentatively TRBD1 (6 bases). Germline CDR1 reads SGHRS; CDR2 reads YFSETQ. The CDR3 runs to 17 residues. V gave up 1 base and J gave up 1 base, with 17 bases separating them.

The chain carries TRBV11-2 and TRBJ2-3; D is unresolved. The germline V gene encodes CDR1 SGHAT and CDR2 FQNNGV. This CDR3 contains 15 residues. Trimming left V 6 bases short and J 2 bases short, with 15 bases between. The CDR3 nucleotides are TGTGCCAGCAGTACAGACTCATCCCACACAGATACGCAGTATTTT. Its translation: CASSTDSSHTDTQYF. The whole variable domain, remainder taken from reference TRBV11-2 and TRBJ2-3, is EAGVAQSPRYKIIEKRQSVAFWCNPISGHATLYWYQQILGQGPKLLIQFQNNGVVDDSQLPKDRFSAERLKGVDSTLKIQPAKLEDSAVYLCASSTDSSHTDTQYFGPGTRLTVL.

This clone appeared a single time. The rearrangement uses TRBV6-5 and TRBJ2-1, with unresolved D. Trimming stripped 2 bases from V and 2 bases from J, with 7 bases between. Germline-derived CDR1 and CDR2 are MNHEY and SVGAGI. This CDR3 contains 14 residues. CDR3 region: CASSYTLTYNEQFF. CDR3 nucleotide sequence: TGTGCCAGCAGTTACACTTTGACCTACAATGAGCAGTTCTTC.

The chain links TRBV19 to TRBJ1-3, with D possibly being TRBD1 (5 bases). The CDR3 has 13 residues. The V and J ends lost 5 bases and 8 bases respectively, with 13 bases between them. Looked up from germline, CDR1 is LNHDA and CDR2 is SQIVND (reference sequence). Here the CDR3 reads CASSSSLGDTIYF. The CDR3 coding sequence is TGTGCCAGTAGTTCATCCTTGGGGGACACCATATATTTT.

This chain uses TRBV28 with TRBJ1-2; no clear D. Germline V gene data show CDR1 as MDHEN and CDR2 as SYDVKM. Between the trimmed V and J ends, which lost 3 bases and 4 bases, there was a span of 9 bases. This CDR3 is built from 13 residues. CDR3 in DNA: TGTGCCAGCAGTTTTGGGCAACTCTATGGCTACACCTTC. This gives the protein CASSFGQLYGYTF.

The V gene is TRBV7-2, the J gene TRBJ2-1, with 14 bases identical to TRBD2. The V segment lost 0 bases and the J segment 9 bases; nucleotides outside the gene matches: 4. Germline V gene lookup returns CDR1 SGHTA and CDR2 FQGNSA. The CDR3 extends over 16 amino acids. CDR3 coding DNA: TGTGCCAGCAGCTTAGCGGGGACTAGCGGGAGTATTGAGCAGTTCTTC. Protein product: CASSLAGTSGSIEQFF.

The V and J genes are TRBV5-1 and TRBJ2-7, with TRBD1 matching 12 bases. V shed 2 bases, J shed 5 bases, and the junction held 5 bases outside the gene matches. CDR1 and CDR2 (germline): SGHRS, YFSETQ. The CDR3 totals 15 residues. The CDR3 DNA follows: TGCGCCAGCAGCTTTGGGACAGGGGGCATCGACGAGCAGTACTTC. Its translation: CASSFGTGGIDEQYF. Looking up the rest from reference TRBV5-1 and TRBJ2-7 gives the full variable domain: KAGVTQTPRYLIKTRGQQVTLSCSPISGHRSVSWYQQTPGQGLQFLFEYFSETQRNKGNFPGRFSGRQFSNSRSEMNVSTLELGDSALYLCASSFGTGGIDEQYFGPGTRLTVT.

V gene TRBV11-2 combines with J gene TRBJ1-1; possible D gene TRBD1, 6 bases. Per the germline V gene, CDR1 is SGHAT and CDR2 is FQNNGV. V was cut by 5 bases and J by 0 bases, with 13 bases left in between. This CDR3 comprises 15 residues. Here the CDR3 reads CASSHGGQLNTEAFF. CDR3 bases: TGTGCCAGCAGCCATGGAGGACAGCTGAACACTGAAGCTTTCTTT.

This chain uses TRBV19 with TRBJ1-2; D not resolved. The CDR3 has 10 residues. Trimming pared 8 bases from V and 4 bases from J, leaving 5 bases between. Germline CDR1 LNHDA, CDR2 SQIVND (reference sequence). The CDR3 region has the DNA TGTGCCAGTCCGGTCTATGGCTACACCTTC. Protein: CASPVYGYTF.

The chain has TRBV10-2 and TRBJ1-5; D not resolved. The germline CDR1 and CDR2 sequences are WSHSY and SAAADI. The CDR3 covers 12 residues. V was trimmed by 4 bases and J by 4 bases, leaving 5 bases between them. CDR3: CASSALNQPQHF. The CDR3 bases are TGCGCCAGCAGTGCGTTAAATCAGCCCCAGCATTTT.

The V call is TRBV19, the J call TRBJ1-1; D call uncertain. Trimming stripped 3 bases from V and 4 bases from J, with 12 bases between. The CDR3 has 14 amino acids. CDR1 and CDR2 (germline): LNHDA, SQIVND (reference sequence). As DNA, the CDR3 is TGTGCCAGTAGTATCGGGAACCTGGGCACTGAAGCTTTCTTT. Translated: CASSIGNLGTEAFF.

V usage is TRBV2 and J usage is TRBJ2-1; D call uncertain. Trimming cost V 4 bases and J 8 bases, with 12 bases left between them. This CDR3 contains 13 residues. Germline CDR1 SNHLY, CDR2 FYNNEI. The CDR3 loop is CASSGGKHDEQFF. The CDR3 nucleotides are TGTGCCAGCAGTGGGGGAAAGCACGATGAGCAGTTCTTC.

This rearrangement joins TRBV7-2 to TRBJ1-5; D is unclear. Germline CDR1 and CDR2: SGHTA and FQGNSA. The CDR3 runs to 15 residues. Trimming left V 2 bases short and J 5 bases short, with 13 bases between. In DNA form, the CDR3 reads TGTGCCAGCAGCTTAAGTAGGCAGACTTATCAGCCCCAGCATTTT. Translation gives CASSLSRQTYQPQHF.

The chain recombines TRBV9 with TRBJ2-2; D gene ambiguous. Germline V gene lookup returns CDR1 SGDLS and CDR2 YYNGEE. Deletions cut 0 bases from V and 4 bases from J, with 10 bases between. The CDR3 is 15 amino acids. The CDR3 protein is CASSVGMSSTGELFF. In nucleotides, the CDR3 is TGTGCCAGCAGCGTAGGGATGTCGAGCACCGGGGAGCTGTTTTTT.

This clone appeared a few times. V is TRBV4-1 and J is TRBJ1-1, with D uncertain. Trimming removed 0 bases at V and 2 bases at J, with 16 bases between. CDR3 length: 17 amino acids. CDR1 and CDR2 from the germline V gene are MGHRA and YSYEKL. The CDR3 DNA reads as TGCGCCAGCAGCCAAGAAGCACCACGAGAACATAACACTGAAGCTTTCTTT. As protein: CASSQEAPREHNTEAFF.

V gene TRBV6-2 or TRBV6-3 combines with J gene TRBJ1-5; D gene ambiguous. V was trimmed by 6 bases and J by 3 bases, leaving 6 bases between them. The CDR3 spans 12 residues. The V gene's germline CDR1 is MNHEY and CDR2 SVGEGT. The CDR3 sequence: CASSLVNQPQHF. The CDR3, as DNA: TGTGCCAGCAGCCTCGTCAATCAGCCCCAGCATTTT.

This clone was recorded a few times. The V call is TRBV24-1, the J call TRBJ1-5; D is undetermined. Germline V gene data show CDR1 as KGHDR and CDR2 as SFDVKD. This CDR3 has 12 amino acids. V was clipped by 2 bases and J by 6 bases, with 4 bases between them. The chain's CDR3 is CATSDSSQPQHF. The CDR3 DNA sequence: TGTGCCACCAGTGATTCAAGTCAGCCCCAGCATTTT.

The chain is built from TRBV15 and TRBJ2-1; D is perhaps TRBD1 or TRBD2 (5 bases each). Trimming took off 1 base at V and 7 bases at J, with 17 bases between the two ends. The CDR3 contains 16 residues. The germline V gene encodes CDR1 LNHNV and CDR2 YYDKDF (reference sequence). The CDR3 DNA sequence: TGTGCCACCAGCAGAGGCTTAAGTGTGGGGGATAATGAGCAGTTCTTC. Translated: CATSRGLSVGDNEQFF.

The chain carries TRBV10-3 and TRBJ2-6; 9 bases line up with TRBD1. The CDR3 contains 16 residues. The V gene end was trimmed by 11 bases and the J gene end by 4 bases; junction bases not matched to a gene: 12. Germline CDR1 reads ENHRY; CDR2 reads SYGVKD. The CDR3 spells CAAAGQGLSGANVLTF. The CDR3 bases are TGTGCCGCAGCGGGACAGGGTCTGTCCGGGGCCAACGTCCTGACTTTC.